This TCR beta chain is drawn from a study of OX40 agonist ivuxolimab in advanced cancers. For context, the study as a whole: Ivuxolimab was a fully human IgG2 agonistic monoclonal antibody targeting the costimulatory receptor OX40 (CD134). Partial responses were achieved by three dose-escalation patients, of whom one had hepatocellular carcinoma and two had cutaneous melanoma. The purpose of peripheral TCRbeta sequencing was to test whether ivuxolimab changed TCR sequence diversity and led to clonal T-cell expansion. Intravenous ivuxolimab was administered to patients every 2 weeks at six dose levels: 0.01, 0.1, 0.3, 1.5, 3 and 10 mg/kg. Among the 50 to 55 dose-escalation patients, 19 had hepatocellular carcinoma, 15 or so melanoma, 9 renal cell carcinoma and 9 head and neck cancer. The paper describes the monotherapy dose-escalation part (N of about 50 patients) of the phase I trial of ivuxolimab. The dose-escalation cohort was about 86% male with a mean age of about 58 years, ranging from roughly 23 to 90. Patients were allowed to have had prior anti-PD-1, anti-PD-L1 or anti-CTLA-4 therapy, and 40% of the dose-escalation patients had previously received checkpoint inhibitors.

On the study overall, not on this receptor specifically: At doses of 0.1 to 3.0 mg/kg, clonal expansion of both CD4+ and CD8+ blood T cells was observed from baseline to week 6. Low levels of normalized T-cell clonal expansion were also seen in some nonresponding patients. The antigen specificity of the clonally expanded peripheral T cells was not determined. Partial responders in the 0.1-3.0 mg/kg groups had among the lowest normalized peripheral clonal expansion, especially among CD8+ T cells. On average, CD8+ T cells showed more expanded clones than CD4+ T cells after ivuxolimab.

Details on this clone: What this receptor recognizes is not known. No clone much larger than this one lies a single base away; base qualities are absent.

Patients with autoimmune disease history or receiving systemic immunosuppression were excluded from the trial. Peripheral blood for TCR sequencing was collected from all dose cohorts at baseline, on cycle 4 day 1, and on cycle 7 day 1. The samples were drawn from a first-in-human, open-label, multicenter phase I dose-escalation trial of ivuxolimab. Adults with locally advanced or metastatic melanoma, renal cell carcinoma, hepatocellular carcinoma or head and neck squamous cell carcinoma were enrolled in the trial. CD4+ and CD8+ T cells were sorted separately from peripheral blood before TCR sequencing. For sequencing of the TCRbeta CDR3 region, genomic DNA was extracted from the sorted cells. TCRbeta CDR3 regions were sequenced using the immunoSEQ Assay. Drawn from immuneACCESS, this table holds only the in-frame rearrangements with V and J called that TCRdb kept. Clones are partly lost; checked studies trace under half to an unresolved V gene and leave the rest unexplained. The sample table shows fewer than 80,000 clones, and 75% to 90% are seen once. Around 6.5% of the sample is held by the ten biggest clonotypes.

The germline V and J ends show losses of 2 bases and 7 bases respectively, and no gene match explains 18 bases of the junction. CDR1 and CDR2 were assigned from the germline V gene as KGHSH and LQKENI. Including the terminal cysteine and phenylalanine, the CDR3 comprises 19 residues. The kept DNA is CDR3 alone, 57 bases in frame from the first base. The chain is assembled from TRBV18 and TRBJ1-5; 9 nucleotides in the junction match TRBD1. Sequencing used CD4+ or CD8+ T cells sorted from blood, obtained in a trial of the OX40 agonist ivuxolimab. The TCR was taken from an adult with an advanced solid tumor such as melanoma, head and neck, liver or kidney cancer. The CDR3 protein is CASSPAPFNRGQRSQPQHF. In nucleotides, the sequence is TGTGCCAGCTCACCAGCACCCTTTAACAGGGGGCAACGGTCCCAGCCCCAGCATTTT.